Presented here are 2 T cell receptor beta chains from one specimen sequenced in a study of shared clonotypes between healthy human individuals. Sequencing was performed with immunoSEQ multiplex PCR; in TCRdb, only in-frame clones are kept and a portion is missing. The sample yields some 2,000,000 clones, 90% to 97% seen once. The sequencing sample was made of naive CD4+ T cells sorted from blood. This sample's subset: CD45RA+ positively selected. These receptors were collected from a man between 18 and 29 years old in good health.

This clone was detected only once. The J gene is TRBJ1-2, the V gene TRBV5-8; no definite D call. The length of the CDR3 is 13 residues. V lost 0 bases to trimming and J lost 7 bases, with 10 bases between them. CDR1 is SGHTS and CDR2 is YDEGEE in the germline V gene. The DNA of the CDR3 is TGTGCCAGCAGCTTGGAGGCGACTGGTGGCTACACCTTC. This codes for CASSLEATGGYTF.

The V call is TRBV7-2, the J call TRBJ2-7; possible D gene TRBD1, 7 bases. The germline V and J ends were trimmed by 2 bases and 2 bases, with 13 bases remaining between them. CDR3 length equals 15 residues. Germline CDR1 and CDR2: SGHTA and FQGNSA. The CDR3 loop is CASSLMAGTAYEQYF. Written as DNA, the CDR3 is TGTGCCAGCAGCTTAATGGCGGGGACAGCCTACGAGCAGTACTTC.